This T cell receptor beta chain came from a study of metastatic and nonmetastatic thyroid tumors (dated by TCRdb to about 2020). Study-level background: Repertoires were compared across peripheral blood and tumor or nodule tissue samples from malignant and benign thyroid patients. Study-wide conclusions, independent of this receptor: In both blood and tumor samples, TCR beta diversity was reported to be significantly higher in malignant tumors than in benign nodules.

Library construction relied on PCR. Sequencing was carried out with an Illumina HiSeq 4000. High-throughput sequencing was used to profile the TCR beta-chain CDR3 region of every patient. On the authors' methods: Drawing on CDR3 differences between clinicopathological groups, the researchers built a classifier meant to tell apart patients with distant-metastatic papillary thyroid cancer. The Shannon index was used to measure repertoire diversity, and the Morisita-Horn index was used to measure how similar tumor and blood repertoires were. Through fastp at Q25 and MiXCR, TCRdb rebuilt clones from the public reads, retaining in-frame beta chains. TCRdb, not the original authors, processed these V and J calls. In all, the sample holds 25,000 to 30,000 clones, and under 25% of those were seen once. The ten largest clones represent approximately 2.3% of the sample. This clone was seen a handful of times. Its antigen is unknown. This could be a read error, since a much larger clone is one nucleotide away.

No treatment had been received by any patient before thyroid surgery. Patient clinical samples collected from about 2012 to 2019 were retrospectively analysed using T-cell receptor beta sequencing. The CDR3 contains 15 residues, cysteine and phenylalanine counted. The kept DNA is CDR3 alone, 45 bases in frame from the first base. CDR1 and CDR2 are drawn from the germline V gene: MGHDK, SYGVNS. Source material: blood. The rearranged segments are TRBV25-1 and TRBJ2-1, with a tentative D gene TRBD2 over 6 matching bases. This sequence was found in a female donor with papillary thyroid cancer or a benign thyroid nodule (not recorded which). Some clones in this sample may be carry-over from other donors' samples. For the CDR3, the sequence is CASSEAGLEGREHFF. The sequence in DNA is TGTGCCAGCAGTGAAGCGGGGTTGGAGGGCCGTGAGCATTTCTTC.